Following are 21 T cell receptor beta chains from one sample sequenced in a study of tumor-infiltrating lymphocytes in primary liver carcinoma. Making TCR beta cDNA involved 400 to 600 ng total RNA and a constant-region primer. The TCR beta library was amplified through three nested multiplex PCR rounds in a modified ARM-PCR procedure. Use of TRBV1-TRBV30 forward primers with a C-beta reverse primer characterized the first two PCR rounds, which lasted nine to eleven cycles each. TCRdb analysed the multiplex PCR reads with MiXCR anew, one entry per CDR3 protein. This repertoire shows 310,000 or so distinct CDR3 sequences, about 50% found once; its top ten account for approximately 17%. Unsorted whole blood served as the source of blood RNA, and germline DNA was extracted as well. Sequencing was done on a sample of peripheral blood. Receptors were obtained from a young woman with primary liver carcinoma and hepatitis B virus infection.

In the case of this clonotype: A much larger clone is a single base away; this may be a read error. In DNA form, the CDR3 reads TGCGCCAGCATCCGGGGGGGTAGCGGGAGGGCCTACACAGATACGCAGTATTTT. Encoded protein: CASIRGGSGRAYTDTQYF. This chain links TRBV4-3 with TRBJ2-3; 11 bases fit TRBD2. The ends lost 7 bases at V and 2 bases at J; junction bases unmatched: 14. CDR1 and CDR2 (germline): LGHNA, YSLEER. The CDR3 extends over 18 amino acids.

Of note for this clonotype: The junction does not match germline at one end; this may be a read error. The genes are TRBV6-1 and TRBJ2-1, with D hard to call. The germline gives CDR1 MNHNS, CDR2 SASEGT. This CDR3 spans 15 amino acids. The CDR3 sequence is CASSVEAGYDNEQSF. CDR3 DNA: TGTGCCAGCAGTGTAGAGGCAGGATATGACAATGAGCAGTCCTTT.

To note about this clonotype: One end of the junction fails to match germline, which may point to a read error. This CDR3 reads CRVVISRIFEQLF. CDR3 bases: TGCAGAGTTGTTATAAGCCGCATCTTTGAGCAGCTCTTC. This rearrangement joins TRBV29-1 to TRBJ2-1; D remains unclear. This CDR3 region has 13 residues. The germline V gene encodes CDR1 SQVTM and CDR2 ANQGSEA.

Turning to this clonotype: A single base separates this from a much larger clone, so it may be a read error. This chain's CDR3 is CAIGFNQETQYF. Here the CDR3 DNA reads TGTGCCATCGGCTTTAATCAAGAGACCCAGTACTTC. The chain links TRBV6-6 to TRBJ2-5; D call uncertain. Deletions cut 10 bases from V and 2 bases from J, with 11 bases between. The CDR3 loop spans 12 amino acids. Germline CDR1 is MNHNY and CDR2 is SVGAGI (reference sequence).

Note on this clonotype: At one end the junction does not follow the germline gene, possibly because of a read error. The chain has TRBV11-2 and TRBJ2-7, with 11 bases aligning to TRBD2. CDR1 is SGHAT and CDR2 is FQNNGV in the germline V gene. This CDR3 has 14 residues. The CDR3 DNA reads TGTGCCAGCAGGCGGACTAGCGGGCCCTACGAGCATTACTTC. It codes for CASRRTSGPYEHYF.

The chain has TRBV4-1 and TRBJ2-3, with D perhaps TRBD2 (5 bases). CDR1 MGHRA and CDR2 YSYEKL come from the germline V gene. With 0 bases removed from V and 6 bases from J, the gap between germline ends came to 10 bases. The CDR3 totals 14 residues. CDR3 region: CASSQEGQRDTQYF. DNA of the CDR3: TGCGCCAGCAGCCAAGAGGGCCAGCGGGATACGCAGTATTTT.

Notes on this clonotype: A much larger clone lies a single base off, so this may be a read error. The conserved final phenylalanine or tryptophan is absent from the CDR3, which likely points to a read error. The rearrangement joins TRBV11-1 to TRBJ2-7, with D unresolved. The germline gives CDR1 SGHAT, CDR2 FQDESV (reference sequence). CDR3 size: 13 residues. The V end was cut by 6 bases, the J end by 4 bases, with 13 bases between. As DNA, the CDR3 is TGTGCCAGCAGTTACTCGAAACGGTACGAGCAGTACCTC. Translating gives CASSYSKRYEQYL.

For this clonotype: This may be a read error: a much more frequent sequence differs by one nucleotide. This chain joins TRBV4-3 and TRBJ2-5; no clear D. This CDR3 contains 13 residues. Germline CDR1 is LGHNA and CDR2 is YSLEER. V lost 4 bases and J lost 5, with 11 bases in between. The DNA for the CDR3 is TGCGCCAGCAGCCGCAACCCCACGGAGACCCAGTACTTC. Its translation is CASSRNPTETQYF.

The rearrangement joins TRBV6-5 to TRBJ1-2; D gene uncertain. The CDR3 extends over 13 amino acids. Trimming shortened V by 6 bases and J by 5 bases, and 13 bases separated the two germline ends. CDR1 is MNHEY and CDR2 is SVGAGI in the germline V gene. CDR3 sequence: CASRGPNLYGYTF. CDR3 sequence (DNA): TGTGCCAGCAGAGGACCCAACTTATATGGCTACACCTTC.

The gene calls are TRBV21-1 and TRBJ2-1; the DNA was not used to check the table's D call, TRBD2. TRBV21-1 is noted as a pseudogene. The CDR3 sequence is 18 residues long. The CDR3 nucleotides read TGTGCCAGCAACTGGGACGGAGCGGCCTCGCATGGGTACAATGAGCAGTTCTTC. Amino acids: CASNWDGAASHGYNEQFF.

In this sample, this clonotype turned up many times. This chain links TRBV12-3 or TRBV12-4 with TRBJ2-7; the D is unclear. The CDR3 totals 13 residues. Trimming took 5 bases from V and 3 from J, leaving 11 bases between them. CDR3 in amino acids: CASSPRPFYEQYF. CDR3 DNA: TGTGCCAGCAGTCCACGACCATTCTACGAGCAGTACTTC.

The chain links TRBV6-5 to TRBJ1-6; D unresolved. There are 12 residues in the CDR3. V lost 5 bases and J 8 bases, leaving 7 bases between the germline ends. Per germline, CDR1 MNHEY and CDR2 SVGAGI. The CDR3 nucleotides are TGTGCCAGCAGTGGCAGGTATTCACCCCTCCACTTT. It yields the protein CASSGRYSPLHF.

Points on this clonotype: Being one base from a much bigger clone, this may be a read error. The V gene is TRBV6-6, the J gene TRBJ2-5; a possible D gene is TRBD2 (5 bases). Germline CDR1 and CDR2: MNHNY and SVGAGI (reference sequence). This CDR3 is built from 14 residues. With 11 bases removed from V and 1 base from J, the gap between germline ends came to 17 bases. In nucleotides, the CDR3 is TGTGCCGGCACTCGCGGGCGGATCCAAGAGACCCAGTACTTC. It codes for CAGTRGRIQETQYF.

The V and J genes are TRBV6-5 and TRBJ1-1; TRBD1 aligns across 11 bases. Germline-derived CDR1 and CDR2 are MNHEY and SVGAGI. After removal of 10 bases from V and 5 bases from J, the junction contained 12 bases not matched to a gene. This CDR3 contains 15 residues. CDR3 loop: CANTPPGQGVTEAFF. In DNA, the CDR3 is TGTGCCAACACTCCGCCGGGACAGGGGGTTACTGAAGCTTTCTTT.

The sample holds many counts of this clonotype. V gene TRBV6-2 or TRBV6-3 combines with J gene TRBJ2-1, with 11 bases that match TRBD2. This CDR3 has 14 residues. The V gene end was trimmed by 8 bases and the J gene end by 8 bases; junction bases not matched to a gene: 8. CDR1 is MNHEY and CDR2 is SVGEGT in the germline V gene. This CDR3 is CASGPGLAAHEQFF. In DNA, the CDR3 is TGTGCCAGCGGACCGGGACTAGCGGCCCATGAGCAGTTCTTC.

Concerning this clonotype itself: One end of the junction is discordant with germline, which a read error may explain. The chain joins TRBV6-1 to TRBJ2-5; D possibly corresponds to TRBD2 (6 bases). This CDR3 is 13 amino acids long. Germline values: CDR1 MNHNS, CDR2 SASEGT. CDR3 loop: CSSRMAGPETQYF. CDR3 nucleotides: TGTTCCAGCAGAATGGCGGGACCAGAGACCCAGTACTTC.

Only one count was recorded for this clonotype. Being one base from a much bigger clone, this may be a read error. The chain has TRBV29-1 and TRBJ1-1, with unresolved D. Per the germline V gene, CDR1 is SQVTM and CDR2 is ANQGSEA. This CDR3 region has 12 residues. The V end lost 0 bases, the J end lost 5 bases, and 7 bases lay between the germline ends. The CDR3 protein is CSVEDDMTEAFF. The CDR3 nucleotides are TGCAGCGTTGAAGATGACATGACTGAAGCTTTCTTT.

CDR3 nucleotides: TGCAGCATGGGGGGGGAAGACCGTATATACGAGCAGTACTTC. It yields the protein CSMGGEDRIYEQYF. The chain combines TRBV29-1 with TRBJ2-7; 7 bases fit TRBD2. The CDR3 spans 14 residues. The junction had 14 bases not matched to a gene; V was cut back by 8 bases and J by 4 bases. Germline CDR1 reads SQVTM; CDR2 reads ANQGSEA.

This clonotype has at least ten counts. The genes are TRBV6-6 and TRBJ2-3; D gene uncertain. From germline, CDR1 is MNHNY and CDR2 SVGAGI (reference sequence). The V gene lost 3 bases and the J gene lost 4 bases, with 5 bases spanning the gap. The CDR3 contains 12 residues. The CDR3 sequence: CASSYGPDTQYF. The CDR3 DNA reads TGTGCCAGCAGTTATGGGCCAGATACGCAGTATTTT.

About this clonotype itself: An end of the junction does not agree with germline; a read error may underlie this. This chain joins TRBV10-3 and TRBJ2-1, with D unclear. Germline lookup yields CDR1 ENHRY and CDR2 SYGVKD. The length of the CDR3 is 12 residues. CDR3 protein: CAISESGNEQPF. The CDR3 DNA is TGTGCCATCAGTGAGTCGGGCAATGAGCAGCCCTTC.

The chain joins TRBV10-2 to TRBJ2-3, with 13 positions matching TRBD2. Trimming at V came to 2 bases and at J to 2 bases, leaving 7 bases not matched to a gene. This CDR3 is built from 18 residues. Germline V gives CDR1 WSHSY, CDR2 SAAADI. CDR3: CASSENGTSGVHTDTQYF. The CDR3 DNA follows: TGCGCCAGCAGTGAGAATGGGACTAGCGGGGTGCACACAGATACGCAGTATTTT.